Listed below are T cell receptor beta chains from one sample, sequenced in a study of cytomegalovirus exposure and HLA in healthy donors. Method: immunoSEQ multiplex PCR; TCRdb's copy keeps in-frame clones and lacks some. The table shows some 150,000 clones, with roughly 63% occurring only once. Sequenced: PBMCs. Every receptor here comes from a woman in her sixties or seventies in good health and CMV-seropositive. The CDR3 runs from the conserved cysteine through the conserved F or W. A D gene is named only where the DNA matches it firmly. The listing skips clone size in some rows; elsewhere it reads once, few, many or a size class.

d_gene: -
j_gene: TRBJ2-2
v_gene: TRBV19
abundance: once
CDR3aa: CASSIGARDTYTGELFF
CDR3nt: TGTGCCAGTAGTATAGGTGCTCGGGACACTTACACCGGGGAGCTGTTTTTT

d_gene: -
j_gene: TRBJ2-7
v_gene: TRBV11-2
abundance: -
CDR3aa: CASSPVRASYEQYF
CDR3nt: TGTGCCAGCAGTCCTGTGAGGGCCTCCTACGAGCAGTACTTC

d_gene: -
j_gene: TRBJ2-7
v_gene: TRBV4-3
abundance: few
CDR3aa: CASSQDQGTSYEQYF
CDR3nt: TGCGCCAGCAGCCAAGATCAGGGTACCTCCTACGAGCAGTACTTC

d_gene: -
j_gene: TRBJ1-5
v_gene: TRBV28
abundance: -
CDR3aa: CASSSANQPQHF
CDR3nt: TGTGCCAGCAGTTCAGCGAATCAGCCCCAGCATTTT

d_gene: TRBD2
j_gene: TRBJ2-2
v_gene: TRBV9
abundance: once
CDR3aa: CASTRTLAEAGTGELFF
CDR3nt: TGTGCCAGCACCCGTACCCTAGCGGAGGCAGGGACCGGGGAGCTGTTTTTT

d_gene: -
j_gene: TRBJ2-1
v_gene: TRBV21-1
abundance: -
CDR3aa: CASSKAGGQPYNEQFF
CDR3nt: TGTGCCAGCAGCAAAGCGGGGGGACAGCCTTACAATGAGCAGTTCTTC

d_gene: -
j_gene: TRBJ1-1
v_gene: TRBV5-8
abundance: few
CDR3aa: CASRARGRAFF
CDR3nt: TGTGCCAGCAGGGCCCGGGGTCGTGCTTTCTTT

d_gene: TRBD1
j_gene: TRBJ2-7
v_gene: TRBV28
abundance: -
CDR3aa: CASSSPGQGSGYEQYF
CDR3nt: TGTGCCAGCAGCTCCCCGGGACAGGGATCGGGCTACGAGCAGTACTTC

d_gene: -
j_gene: TRBJ2-2
v_gene: TRBV7-9
abundance: once
CDR3aa: CASSGTSGPGTGELFF
CDR3nt: TGTGCCAGCAGCGGGACTTCGGGGCCAGGCACCGGGGAGCTGTTTTTT

d_gene: TRBD2
j_gene: TRBJ2-1
v_gene: TRBV11-2
abundance: -
CDR3aa: CASSFSTSDTNEQFF
CDR3nt: TGTGCCAGCAGCTTCTCAACTAGCGACACCAATGAGCAGTTCTTC

d_gene: -
j_gene: TRBJ1-2
v_gene: TRBV28
abundance: -
CDR3aa: CASSFPFYGYTF
CDR3nt: TGTGCCAGCAGTTTCCCCTTCTATGGCTACACCTTC

d_gene: -
j_gene: TRBJ2-7
v_gene: TRBV21-1
abundance: -
CDR3aa: CASLPGQGGWDRKYF
CDR3nt: TGTGCCAGCCTGCCGGGACAGGGGGGGTGGGATCGCAAGTACTTC

d_gene: -
j_gene: TRBJ1-5
v_gene: TRBV29-1
abundance: -
CDR3aa: CSVAGGGNQPQHF
CDR3nt: TGCAGCGTTGCGGGGGGTGGCAATCAGCCCCAGCATTTT

d_gene: -
j_gene: TRBJ1-2
v_gene: TRBV29-1
abundance: -
CDR3aa: CSVGPRADYGYTF
CDR3nt: TGCAGCGTTGGCCCCAGGGCAGACTATGGCTACACCTTC

d_gene: -
j_gene: TRBJ2-7
v_gene: TRBV30
abundance: -
CDR3aa: CAWSGGGSYEQYF
CDR3nt: TGTGCCTGGAGCGGTGGGGGGTCCTACGAGCAGTACTTC

d_gene: TRBD2
j_gene: TRBJ2-5
v_gene: TRBV2
abundance: -
CDR3aa: CASSEAGGLGGQETQYF
CDR3nt: TGTGCCAGCAGTGAAGCTGGGGGACTAGGAGGCCAAGAGACCCAGTACTTC

d_gene: TRBD1
j_gene: TRBJ2-2
v_gene: TRBV5-1
abundance: -
CDR3aa: CASSTGTGWDTGELFF
CDR3nt: TGCGCCAGCAGCACCGGGACAGGCTGGGACACCGGGGAGCTGTTTTTT

d_gene: TRBD2
j_gene: TRBJ2-7
v_gene: TRBV11-2
abundance: few
CDR3aa: CASRPSGTSSYEQYF
CDR3nt: TGTGCCAGCAGGCCCTCCGGGACTAGCAGCTACGAGCAGTACTTC

d_gene: -
j_gene: TRBJ2-3
v_gene: TRBV30
abundance: -
CDR3aa: CAWSVRGSTDTQYF
CDR3nt: TGTGCCTGGAGTGTACGCGGTAGCACAGATACGCAGTATTTT

d_gene: TRBD1
j_gene: TRBJ1-1
v_gene: TRBV5-1
abundance: -
CDR3aa: CASSSQTGGTEAFF
CDR3nt: TGCGCCAGCAGCTCGCAAACAGGGGGCACTGAAGCTTTCTTT

d_gene: -
j_gene: TRBJ2-5
v_gene: TRBV5-6
abundance: -
CDR3aa: CASSLPGLSETQYF
CDR3nt: TGTGCCAGCAGCTTGCCAGGCCTGTCGGAGACCCAGTACTTC

d_gene: TRBD1
j_gene: TRBJ1-1
v_gene: TRBV2
abundance: few
CDR3aa: CASSRQGGNTEAFF
CDR3nt: TGTGCCAGCAGTCGACAGGGGGGAAACACTGAAGCTTTCTTT

d_gene: TRBD2
j_gene: TRBJ2-1
v_gene: TRBV19
abundance: few
CDR3aa: CASRLSASGRSYNEQFF
CDR3nt: TGTGCCAGTAGACTTTCGGCTAGCGGGAGATCCTACAATGAGCAGTTCTTC

d_gene: TRBD1
j_gene: TRBJ2-1
v_gene: TRBV2
abundance: -
CDR3aa: CASSRTGFGANNEQFF
CDR3nt: TGTGCCAGCAGTCGGACAGGGTTTGGGGCGAACAATGAGCAGTTCTTC

d_gene: TRBD1
j_gene: TRBJ2-5
v_gene: TRBV11-2
abundance: few
CDR3aa: CASSPGTGTGLETQYF
CDR3nt: TGTGCCAGCAGCCCAGGGACAGGCACCGGTCTAGAGACCCAGTACTTC

d_gene: TRBD1
j_gene: TRBJ2-7
v_gene: TRBV10-3
abundance: -
CDR3aa: CAISGQGATYEQYF
CDR3nt: TGTGCCATCAGCGGACAGGGGGCTACCTACGAGCAGTACTTC

d_gene: TRBD1
j_gene: TRBJ1-6
v_gene: TRBV2
abundance: -
CDR3aa: CASSEDQGAGSPLHF
CDR3nt: TGTGCCAGCAGTGAAGATCAGGGGGCTGGTTCACCCCTCCACTTT

d_gene: -
j_gene: TRBJ2-1
v_gene: TRBV30
abundance: -
CDR3aa: CAWSVQDNEQFF
CDR3nt: TGTGCCTGGAGTGTACAGGACAATGAGCAGTTCTTC

d_gene: -
j_gene: TRBJ1-2
v_gene: TRBV28
abundance: -
CDR3aa: CASSLGGINYGYTF
CDR3nt: TGTGCCAGCAGCCTTGGAGGGATTAACTATGGCTACACCTTC

d_gene: TRBD1
j_gene: TRBJ2-2
v_gene: TRBV2
abundance: few
CDR3aa: CASSLTGPNTGELFF
CDR3nt: TGTGCCAGCAGTTTGACAGGGCCGAACACCGGGGAGCTGTTTTTT

d_gene: TRBD2
j_gene: TRBJ2-1
v_gene: TRBV5-1
abundance: -
CDR3aa: CASRGAPSGTDEQFF
CDR3nt: TGCGCCAGCAGGGGGGCCCCTAGCGGGACCGATGAGCAGTTCTTC

d_gene: -
j_gene: TRBJ2-1
v_gene: TRBV7-3
abundance: few
CDR3aa: CASSLSPSYNEQFF
CDR3nt: TGTGCCAGCAGCTTATCCCCTAGTTACAATGAGCAGTTCTTC

d_gene: TRBD2
j_gene: TRBJ2-7
v_gene: TRBV28
abundance: -
CDR3aa: CASSPRGPGRAHEQYF
CDR3nt: TGTGCCAGCAGCCCCAGAGGGCCGGGGAGGGCCCACGAGCAGTACTTC